One T cell receptor beta chain is described in this entry. This specimen comes from a study of blood T cell repertoires in COVID-19. Trimming removed 4 bases at V and 1 base at J, with 8 bases between. This CDR3 is 13 amino acids long. CDR1 and CDR2 (germline): SGHAT, FQNNGV. Sequencing was performed with immunoSEQ multiplex PCR; in TCRdb, only in-frame clones are kept and a portion is missing. The table records about 220,000 clones, roughly four fifths of them present only once. This TCR was recovered from a woman aged 60-75 years who had recovered from COVID-19. Sequencing was performed on PBMCs or T cells enriched from blood (not recorded which). V and J are TRBV11-2 and TRBJ2-7; D remains ambiguous. The CDR3 coding sequence is TGTGCCAGCAGCTCCTCAGGATCCTACGAGCAGTACTTC. Protein product: CASSSSGSYEQYF.